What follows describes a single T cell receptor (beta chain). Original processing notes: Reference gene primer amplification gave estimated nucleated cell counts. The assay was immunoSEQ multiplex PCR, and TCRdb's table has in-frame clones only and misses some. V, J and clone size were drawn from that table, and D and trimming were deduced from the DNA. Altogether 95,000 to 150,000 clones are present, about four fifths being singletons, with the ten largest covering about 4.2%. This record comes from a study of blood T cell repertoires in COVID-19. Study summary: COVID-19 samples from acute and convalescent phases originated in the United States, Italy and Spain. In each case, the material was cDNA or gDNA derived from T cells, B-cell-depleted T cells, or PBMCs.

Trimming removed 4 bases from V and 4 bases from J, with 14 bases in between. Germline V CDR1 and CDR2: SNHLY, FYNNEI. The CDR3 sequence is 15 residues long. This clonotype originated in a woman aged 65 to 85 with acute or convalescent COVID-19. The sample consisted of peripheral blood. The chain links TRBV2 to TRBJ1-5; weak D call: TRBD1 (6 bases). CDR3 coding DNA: TGTGCCAGCAGTGGGGACATTTCCCCAAATCAGCCCCAGCATTTT. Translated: CASSGDISPNQPQHF.